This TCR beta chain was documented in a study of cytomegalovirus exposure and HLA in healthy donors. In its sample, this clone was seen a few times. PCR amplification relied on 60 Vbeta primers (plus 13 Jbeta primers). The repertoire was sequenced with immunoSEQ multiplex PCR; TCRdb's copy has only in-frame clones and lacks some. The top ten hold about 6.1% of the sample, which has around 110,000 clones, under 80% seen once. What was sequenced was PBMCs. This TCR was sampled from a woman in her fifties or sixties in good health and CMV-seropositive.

The chain's CDR3 is CASSAGQGTYGYTF. The CDR3 nucleotides read TGTGCCAGCAGTGCAGGACAGGGCACCTATGGCTACACCTTC. This chain connects TRBV6-6 to TRBJ1-2; 8 nucleotides agree with TRBD1. This CDR3 is 14 amino acids long. Germline assignment: CDR1 MNHNY and CDR2 SVGAGI (reference sequence). The V and J ends lost 5 bases and 4 bases, in that order; junction bases with no gene match: 6.